This is a list of T cell receptor beta chains from one sample in a study of blood T cell repertoires in COVID-19. The data were produced by immunoSEQ multiplex PCR, yet TCRdb's version contains in-frame clones alone and is incomplete. In the table there are more than 200,000 clones, about 87% of which are singletons. The sequenced sample consisted of peripheral blood. The receptors were gathered from a woman aged 55 to 70 with COVID-19, enrolled during active disease. Each CDR3 is given with its conserved first and last residue.

cdr3_aa j_call cdr3_length v_call
CASSQDRGSNEKLFF TRBJ1-4 15 TRBV4-3
CASRVDRPSPLHF TRBJ1-6 13 TRBV28
CASSLGTGMAGNTIYF TRBJ1-3 16 TRBV5-4
CASSLLTGGGLSTEAFF TRBJ1-1 17 TRBV27
CASTQRGRGDRTSPQHF TRBJ1-5 17 TRBV19
CASSVYATGTAREQYF TRBJ2-7 16 TRBV9
CASSYPTGVGNEQFF TRBJ2-1 15 TRBV6-6
CASSGGAGLSYEQYF TRBJ2-7 15 TRBV7-2
CASSPSGGAGANVLTF TRBJ2-6 16 TRBV6-4
CASSVSTTDTQYF TRBJ2-3 13 TRBV9
CASSPTTGANEKLFF TRBJ1-4 15 TRBV28